Listed below are T cell receptor beta chains from one sample, sequenced in a study of shared clonotypes between healthy human individuals. Data came from immunoSEQ multiplex PCR; TCRdb stores just in-frame clones and leaves some out. The sample yields about 340,000 clones, 73% seen once. Sequenced: memory CD4+ T cells sorted from blood. Receptor source: a man aged 25 to 45 in good health. CDR3s include the opening cysteine and the closing phenylalanine or tryptophan. Each record gives: V gene, J gene, clone size, D gene, CDR3 DNA, CDR3 protein. A D gene is named only where the DNA matches it firmly. Only part of the rows carry a size: once, few, many, or a class if the clone is expanded.

V: TRBV5-1; J: TRBJ2-3; size: .; D: .; DNA: TGCGCCAGCAGCTTGACAGCAAGAGATACGCAGTATTTT; CDR3: CASSLTARDTQYF
V: TRBV7-9; J: TRBJ2-2; size: .; D: .; DNA: TGTGCCGGCAGCCCCCCGGAGGACGCCGGGGAGCTGTTTTTT; CDR3: CAGSPPEDAGELFF
V: TRBV28; J: TRBJ1-3; size: .; D: .; DNA: TGTGCCAGCAGCCCACCCCTCAGGCCTGGAAACACCATATATTTT; CDR3: CASSPPLRPGNTIYF
V: TRBV28; J: TRBJ2-1; size: .; D: TRBD2; DNA: TGTGCCAGCGTCCGGGCTAGCGGGAGGGATGTCAATGAGCAGTTCTTC; CDR3: CASVRASGRDVNEQFF
V: TRBV7-9; J: TRBJ2-3; size: few; D: .; DNA: TGTGCCAGCAGCTCCACAGGGTGGGAGGCCACAGATACGCAGTATTTT; CDR3: CASSSTGWEATDTQYF
V: TRBV5-5; J: TRBJ2-7; size: .; D: TRBD1; DNA: TGTGCCAGCAGCTTTGCCAGGACAGGACCTTACGAGCAGTACTTC; CDR3: CASSFARTGPYEQYF
V: TRBV10-3; J: TRBJ1-5; size: once; D: .; DNA: TGTGCCATCAAGGCAGGCCCGTATAGCAATCAGCCCCAGCATTTT; CDR3: CAIKAGPYSNQPQHF
V: TRBV27; J: TRBJ2-3; size: .; D: .; DNA: TGTGCCAGCAGTTTATTCGAGGGAGGAGATACGCAGTATTTT; CDR3: CASSLFEGGDTQYF
V: TRBV10-2; J: TRBJ2-1; size: .; D: TRBD2; DNA: TGCGCCAGCAGAGTAGCGGGAGGGCCAGGTAATGAGCAGTTCTTC; CDR3: CASRVAGGPGNEQFF
V: TRBV4-3; J: TRBJ2-5; size: .; D: .; DNA: TGCGCCAGCAGCCAAGATCGGGAGACCCAGTACTTC; CDR3: CASSQDRETQYF
V: TRBV9; J: TRBJ2-5; size: few; D: .; DNA: TGTGCCAGCAGAGACGAGAACGAACCCCAAGAGACCCAGTACTTC; CDR3: CASRDENEPQETQYF
V: TRBV5-6; J: TRBJ2-3; size: .; D: .; DNA: TGTGCCAGCAGCTTGGGACCCAGGGGCACAGATACGCAGTATTTT; CDR3: CASSLGPRGTDTQYF
V: TRBV5-1; J: TRBJ2-3; size: .; D: .; DNA: TGCGCCAGCATGACTCAGCCGGACACAGATACGCAGTATTTT; CDR3: CASMTQPDTDTQYF
V: TRBV6-1; J: TRBJ2-7; size: .; D: .; DNA: TGTGCCAGCAGTGAACTGTCAGGGGTCTCAGTGGGCGAGCAGTACTTC; CDR3: CASSELSGVSVGEQYF
V: TRBV7-3; J: TRBJ2-1; size: .; D: TRBD1; DNA: TGTGCCAGCAGCTTAAAGTCCCAGGGGGCCTACAATGAGCAGTTCTTC; CDR3: CASSLKSQGAYNEQFF
V: TRBV7-6; J: TRBJ2-5; size: .; D: TRBD1; DNA: TGTGCCAGCAGCTTAGGCGGACAGGGGCAAGAGACCCAGTACTTC; CDR3: CASSLGGQGQETQYF
V: TRBV7-7; J: TRBJ2-5; size: .; D: .; DNA: TGTGCCAGCAGCTCAAAGGATCAAGAGACCCAGTACTTC; CDR3: CASSSKDQETQYF
V: TRBV9; J: TRBJ2-5; size: .; D: .; DNA: TGTGCCAGCAGCGTATCAGGGAACCAAGAGACCCAGTACTTC; CDR3: CASSVSGNQETQYF
V: TRBV9; J: TRBJ2-1; size: .; D: .; DNA: TGTGCCAGCAGCGTAGGGGGTTCGGGTAACAATGAGCAGTTCTTC; CDR3: CASSVGGSGNNEQFF
V: TRBV2; J: TRBJ1-1; size: .; D: .; DNA: TGTGCCAGCAGAGGTTCAGGGTGGGGCACTGAAGCTTTCTTT; CDR3: CASRGSGWGTEAFF
V: TRBV6-6; J: TRBJ1-1; size: .; D: .; DNA: TGTGCCAGCAGTCCGACAGCATACACTGAAGCTTTCTTT; CDR3: CASSPTAYTEAFF
V: TRBV18; J: TRBJ1-1; size: .; D: .; DNA: TGTGCCAGCTCAGATTCGACGGTAGGAATGAACACTGAAGCTTTCTTT; CDR3: CASSDSTVGMNTEAFF
V: TRBV25-1; J: TRBJ2-7; size: once; D: TRBD2; DNA: TGTGCCAGCAGTGATAGCGGGCACTACGAGCAGTACTTC; CDR3: CASSDSGHYEQYF
V: TRBV5-1; J: TRBJ2-5; size: .; D: TRBD1; DNA: TGCGCCAGCACTTGGGCAGGGGGTATGGAGACCCAGTACTTC; CDR3: CASTWAGGMETQYF
V: TRBV11-2; J: TRBJ1-2; size: .; D: .; DNA: TGTGCCAGCAGCTTAGAACAGGCTTTCTATGGCTACACCTTC; CDR3: CASSLEQAFYGYTF
V: TRBV5-5; J: TRBJ2-5; size: .; D: TRBD2; DNA: TGTGCCAGCAGCCAAGGGTCCCTAGCGGGAGGGGCAGAGACCCAGTACTTC; CDR3: CASSQGSLAGGAETQYF
V: TRBV27; J: TRBJ2-7; size: .; D: TRBD2; DNA: TGTGCCAGCAGTGGACTAGCGGCAATCGAGCAGTACTTC; CDR3: CASSGLAAIEQYF
V: TRBV2; J: TRBJ2-7; size: many; D: .; DNA: TGTGCCAGCAGCGCCCCCTACGAGCAGTACTTC; CDR3: CASSAPYEQYF
V: TRBV15; J: TRBJ1-5; size: .; D: .; DNA: TGTGCCACCAGCAGAGATAGGGGGGGAGATCAGCCCCAGCATTTT; CDR3: CATSRDRGGDQPQHF
V: TRBV2; J: TRBJ2-3; size: .; D: .; DNA: TGTGCCAGCAGGCGACTAGTCCAGAGCCAGGGGGATACGCAGTATTTT; CDR3: CASRRLVQSQGDTQYF
V: TRBV4-1; J: TRBJ1-5; size: .; D: TRBD1; DNA: TGCGCCAGCAGCCAAGATTATAGGACAGGGGCTTCCAGTCAGCCCCAGCATTTT; CDR3: CASSQDYRTGASSQPQHF
V: TRBV6-5; J: TRBJ2-2; size: .; D: .; DNA: TGTGCCAGCAGTTACGACAGGTTCACCGGGGAGCTGTTTTTT; CDR3: CASSYDRFTGELFF
V: TRBV5-4; J: TRBJ2-1; size: once; D: TRBD2; DNA: TGTGCCAGCAGCTTGGCGGGAGGGCCGAATGAGCAGTTCTTC; CDR3: CASSLAGGPNEQFF
V: TRBV7-4; J: TRBJ2-1; size: .; D: .; DNA: TGTGCCAGCAGCTTTCGCGTCGTGGGCAACAATGAGCAGTTCTTC; CDR3: CASSFRVVGNNEQFF
V: TRBV7-2; J: TRBJ2-3; size: .; D: .; DNA: TGTGCCAGCAGCCCCATGTTGGCGGGGGATACGCAGTATTTT; CDR3: CASSPMLAGDTQYF
V: TRBV29-1; J: TRBJ2-1; size: .; D: .; DNA: TGCAGCGTTCCCGATAACCGGGTCTACAATGAGCAGTTCTTC; CDR3: CSVPDNRVYNEQFF
V: TRBV27; J: TRBJ2-2; size: few; D: .; DNA: TGTGCCAGCAGTTTCTTCTCGACTGGCGCCGGGGAGCTGTTTTTT; CDR3: CASSFFSTGAGELFF
V: TRBV6-6; J: TRBJ2-7; size: .; D: .; DNA: TGTGCCGCAAGAGGGGGCTCCTACGAGCAGTACTTC; CDR3: CAARGGSYEQYF
V: TRBV5-1; J: TRBJ2-2; size: .; D: .; DNA: TGCGCCAGCGCCTTAAGTGGGAACACCGGGGAGCTGTTTTTT; CDR3: CASALSGNTGELFF
V: TRBV19; J: TRBJ1-1; size: .; D: .; DNA: TGTGCCAGTAGTAAAGAACAGGCGAACACTGAAGCTTTCTTT; CDR3: CASSKEQANTEAFF
V: TRBV11-2; J: TRBJ2-7; size: .; D: .; DNA: TGTGCCAGCAGCTTGCCTCTCACCCCCGGGGTCTCCTACGAGCAGTACTTC; CDR3: CASSLPLTPGVSYEQYF
V: TRBV10-3; J: TRBJ2-3; size: few; D: TRBD2; DNA: TGTGCCATCAGTGGGCGGGAGAGCACAGATACGCAGTATTTT; CDR3: CAISGRESTDTQYF
V: TRBV5-1; J: TRBJ2-2; size: .; D: .; DNA: TGCGCCAGCACACTAGGTTGGGCCGGGGAGCTGTTTTTT; CDR3: CASTLGWAGELFF
V: TRBV12-5; J: TRBJ2-3; size: .; D: TRBD1; DNA: TGTGCTAGTGGTTCAAGCCCCACAGGGGCTGGCAGCACAGATACGCAGTATTTT; CDR3: CASGSSPTGAGSTDTQYF
V: TRBV7-9; J: TRBJ2-2; size: .; D: .; DNA: TGTGCCAGCAGCACCGACCGGGGGTCCGGGGAGCTGTTTTTT; CDR3: CASSTDRGSGELFF
V: TRBV6-1; J: TRBJ2-7; size: .; D: .; DNA: TGTGCCAGCAGTGAAGTTGGGGCCAACTCCTACGAGCAGTACTTC; CDR3: CASSEVGANSYEQYF
V: TRBV5-1; J: TRBJ1-5; size: .; D: .; DNA: TGCGCCAGCAGCTTGAATGGGGCACGGGACCAGCCCCAGCATTTT; CDR3: CASSLNGARDQPQHF
V: TRBV2; J: TRBJ2-1; size: .; D: TRBD1; DNA: TGTGCCAGCAATGTTAGGTCAGGGGGCTACAATGAGCAGTTCTTC; CDR3: CASNVRSGGYNEQFF
V: TRBV5-3; J: TRBJ1-2; size: .; D: .; DNA: TGTGCCAGAAGCTTGGGACAGGCGGTCGGGTATGGCTACACCTTC; CDR3: CARSLGQAVGYGYTF
V: TRBV5-6; J: TRBJ1-5; size: .; D: .; DNA: TGTGCCAGCAGTACACAGGGTCTGGGTTTCAATCAGCCCCAGCATTTT; CDR3: CASSTQGLGFNQPQHF
V: TRBV7-9; J: TRBJ2-1; size: .; D: .; DNA: TGTGCCAGCAGCTTAGCTGGGGGGCCTAAGGCGAGCTCCTACAATGAGCAGTTCTTC; CDR3: CASSLAGGPKASSYNEQFF
V: TRBV30; J: TRBJ2-7; size: .; D: .; DNA: TGTGCCTGGAGTGTATTCATTGGATACGAGCAGTACTTC; CDR3: CAWSVFIGYEQYF
V: TRBV4-1; J: TRBJ1-5; size: .; D: .; DNA: TGCGCCAGCAGCACCCAGGAGTCAGGCAATCAGCCCCAGCATTTT; CDR3: CASSTQESGNQPQHF